The following is a TCR beta chain sequence with its context. What it binds is not known. The sample originates from a study of breast tumors, draining lymph nodes, adjacent tissues. Study-level points and caveats: Tumor and nontumor repertoires were significantly more similar in luminal-like than in basal-like breast cancer. Tumor T cell lymph node origin was a supported hypothesis, not proven. Tumors had less TCR diversity than lymph nodes, more than nontumor tissue.

The CDR3 has 17 residues. The germline V gene encodes CDR1 MRHNA and CDR2 SNTAGT. The V and J ends lost 4 bases and 3 bases, in that order; junction bases with no gene match: 10. TCRdb fed the multiplex PCR reads into MiXCR, producing one record per CDR3 protein. There are approximately 20,000 distinct CDR3 sequences in the sample; around 50% occur only once, and less than 9.5% lies in the top ten. The sequenced sample was breast tumor tissue. This sequence joins TRBV6-4 and TRBJ2-3; TRBD2 agrees at 10 bases. This clonotype was obtained from a female donor with breast cancer. Some clones in this sample may be carry-over from other donors' samples. This CDR3 is CASSALSGTSVTDTQYF. The CDR3, as DNA: TGTGCCAGCAGTGCCCTATCCGGGACTAGCGTGACAGATACGCAGTATTTT.